This T cell receptor (beta chain) was captured by sequencing in a study of CD8+CD57+ T cells in acquired aplastic anemia (dated by TCRdb to 2017 to 2018). Background for the entire study: Extracted DNA from sorted CD4+ and CD8+ cells averaged approximately 3 ug, ranging from 0.2 to 27.4 ug. CD8+CD57+ expansion was defined as frequency above the mean frequency observed in healthy subjects.

The research as a whole found: Patients and healthy controls showed no significant difference in CD8+ Simpson's diversity (P=0.060). Around 27 CD8+ CDR3 sequences were found in both patients and controls but appeared to be highly expressed in patients and within the immunodominant clones of the patients.

Genomic DNA was used as template for profiling of TCR beta VDJ combinations and CDR3 sequences. An Illumina HiSeq 2000 was the platform used for TCR repertoire sequencing. From the authors' description of their analysis: Repertoire assessment relied on Simpson's diversity index, CDR3 size and DJ length profiles, and TRBV/TRBJ rearrangement plots. The immunodominant clone was defined as the most abundant DNA sequence in deep sequencing data. CDR3 amino acid sequences were checked for sharing between subjects and were compared against published repertoires and the VDJdb database. Using fastp trimming at Q25 and MiXCR clonotype assembly, TCRdb reanalyzed the public sequencing data and kept in-frame beta chains. One record per CDR3 amino acid sequence lists the most common genes and DNA. These V and J calls derive from TCRdb rather than the authors' analysis. This sample gives under 350,000 distinct CDR3 sequences in total; roughly 59% of them show up just once. The ten largest account for roughly 1.2% of the sample.

Flow cytometry had shown CD8+CD57+ cell expansion in the patients selected for sequencing. Every patient had a diagnosis of severe acquired aplastic anemia based on International Study of Aplastic Anemia and Agranulocytosis and Camitta criteria. No therapy had been received by the patients at the time of blood sampling. In the study, sorted CD4+ and CD8+ blood T cells from patients with severe aplastic anemia and from healthy subjects underwent deep sequencing of TCR repertoires. In the USA, patient enrollment took place under clinicaltrials.gov protocols 00001620, 01623167, 00001397, 00071045, 00081523 and 00961064. Ficoll-Paque density gradient centrifugation was used to isolate peripheral blood mononuclear cells. Before DNA extraction, CD4+ and CD8+ T cells were sorted with FACS or magnetic beads. The CDR3 starts with the cysteine, ends with the phenylalanine, and has 14 residues. The DNA shown is the 42-base CDR3, in frame from base 1. At the junction V is shortened by 6 bases and J by 8 bases, with 19 bases in between. Looking up the germline V gene (reference sequence) yields CDR1 LNHDA and CDR2 SQIVND.

Worth noting for this clonotype: This receptor's antigen is unknown. Within one base of it there is no much larger clone, and no base qualities were kept.

The sequence links TRBV19 to TRBJ1-2; tentative D gene TRBD1, with 5 bases matching. Sequenced material: sorted CD4+, CD8+, or CD8+CD57+ T cells (not recorded which) from PBMCs. The receptor's source is a human donor with aplastic anemia. The CDR3 protein is CASRTSTGVKGYTF. The DNA sequence reads TGTGCCAGTAGGACTAGTACAGGAGTGAAAGGCTACACCTTC.